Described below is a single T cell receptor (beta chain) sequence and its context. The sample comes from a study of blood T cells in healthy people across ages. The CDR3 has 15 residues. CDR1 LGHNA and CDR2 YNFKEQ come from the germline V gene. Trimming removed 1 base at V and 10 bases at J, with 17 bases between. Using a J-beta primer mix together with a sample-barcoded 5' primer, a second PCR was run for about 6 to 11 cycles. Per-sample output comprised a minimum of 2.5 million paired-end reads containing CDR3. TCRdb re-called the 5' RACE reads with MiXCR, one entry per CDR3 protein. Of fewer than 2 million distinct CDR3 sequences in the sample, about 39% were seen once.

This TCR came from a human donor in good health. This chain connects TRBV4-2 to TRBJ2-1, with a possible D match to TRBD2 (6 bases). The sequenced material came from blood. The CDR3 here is CASSQVASAANEQFF. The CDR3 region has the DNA TGTGCCAGCAGCCAAGTGGCTAGCGCAGCCAACGAGCAGTTCTTC.